The source of this TCR beta chain is a study of blood T cells in healthy people across ages. A second about 7 to 12 cycle PCR used barcoded and J-beta primers. TCRdb ran MiXCR on the 5' RACE reads and lists one entry per CDR3 protein. The sample has around 650,000 distinct CDR3 sequences; about 32% are singletons. Whole-study findings and limits: Naive and antigen-experienced cells could not be conclusively compared, given unsorted PBMCs. Researchers deemed the diversity estimates from one million T cells underestimates. There were more naive CD4+ cells and higher diversity in long-lived donors than in aged donors.

As concerns this clonotype: Its specificity is not known.

The V end was cut by 0 bases, the J end by 0 bases, with 14 bases between. Looked up from germline, CDR1 is DFQATT and CDR2 is SNEGSKA (reference sequence). The CDR3 length is 16 residues. The V and J genes are TRBV20-1 and TRBJ1-1; no firm D call. The receptor was isolated from an elderly woman in good health. Material: blood. The CDR3 DNA reads TGCAGTGCTAGAGACCCGTCAGGCAACTTGAACACTGAAGCTTTCTTT. The encoded protein is CSARDPSGNLNTEAFF.